A single sample is the source of the 13 T cell receptor beta chains below, sequenced in a study of neurological immune-mediated disorders. MiXCR, run by TCRdb on the 5' RACE reads, gives a single entry per CDR3 protein. The sample yields under 80,000 distinct CDR3 sequences, approximately 5.2% seen once. The sequenced sample was PBMCs. These receptors were obtained from a woman in her twenties or thirties with multiple sclerosis.

This clonotype was seen many times. This rearrangement joins TRBV7-8 to TRBJ1-5; 8 nucleotides line up with TRBD1. The germline CDR1 and CDR2 sequences are SGHVS and FQNEAQ. V gave up 5 bases and J gave up 0 bases; unmatched junction bases: 3. The CDR3 has 15 residues. Here the CDR3 DNA reads TGTGCCAGCAGCACAGGACAGGGTAGCAATCAGCCCCAGCATTTT. Its translation is CASSTGQGSNQPQHF.

This clonotype was seen at least ten times. The rearrangement joins TRBV5-6 to TRBJ1-2; maybe TRBD1 (6 bases). CDR1 SGHDT and CDR2 YYEEEE come from the germline V gene. Trimming stripped 5 bases from V and 1 base from J, with 9 bases between. This CDR3 is built from 13 residues. The CDR3 here is CASSPGHNYGYTF. The DNA for the CDR3 is TGTGCCAGCAGTCCGGGACATAACTATGGCTACACCTTC.

This clonotype was seen at least ten times. The V call is TRBV5-6, the J call TRBJ2-2; the D is unclear. V was clipped by 4 bases and J by 4 bases, with 8 bases between them. The CDR3 runs 13 residues. CDR1 is SGHDT and CDR2 is YYEEEE in the germline V gene. Here the CDR3 DNA reads TGTGCCAGCAGCCCGGAGAGCACCGGGGAGCTGTTTTTT. Its protein is CASSPESTGELFF.

This clonotype was seen ten or more times. The junction does not match germline at one end; this may be a read error. The CDR3 is CASSYSTRAYSPLNF. The CDR3 nucleotides read TGTGCCAGCAGTTACTCGACCAGGGCTTATTCACCCCTCAACTTT. The rearrangement uses TRBV6-5 and TRBJ1-6; tentative D call: TRBD1 (5 bases). CDR3 length: 15 residues. Germline CDR1 reads MNHEY; CDR2 reads SVGAGI.

This clonotype was observed many times. This chain connects TRBV28 to TRBJ2-2; a weak D match, TRBD2 (5 bases). This CDR3 is 16 amino acids long. Deletions cut 5 bases from V and 5 bases from J, with 18 bases between. Germline V gene data show CDR1 as MDHEN and CDR2 as SYDVKM. Written as DNA, the CDR3 is TGTGCCAGCAGTCGAAACGGGCGGGTGAGGACCGGGGAGCTGTTTTTT. Protein sequence: CASSRNGRVRTGELFF.

This clonotype was recorded at least ten times. The gene calls are TRBV20-1 and TRBJ1-1; 8 positions agree with TRBD1. The CDR3 is 14 residues long. Germline V gene sequence: CDR1 DFQATT, CDR2 SNEGSKA (reference sequence). J was trimmed by 1 base and V by 4 bases; bases with no gene match: 5. CDR3 DNA: TGCAGTGCTAATCATGGGACAGGGAACACTGAAGCTTTCTTT. The encoded protein is CSANHGTGNTEAFF.

Remarks on this clonotype: This clone may be a read error of a much larger clone one base away. The chain has TRBV21-1 and TRBJ1-2. TRBV21-1 is listed as a pseudogene. The CDR3 spans 12 residues. This CDR3 is CAISKDYYGYTF. CDR3 in DNA: TGTGCCATCAGCAAAGACTACTATGGCTACACCTTC.

This clonotype occurred many times. The chain joins TRBV5-1 to TRBJ2-3, with a possible D match to TRBD2 (5 bases). Germline V gives CDR1 SGHRS, CDR2 YFSETQ. The V end was cut by 10 bases, the J end by 6 bases, with 18 bases between. The CDR3 is 13 residues long. The CDR3 is CASQEGSTDTQYF. CDR3 DNA sequence: TGCGCCTCCCAAGAGGGCTCCACCGATACGCAGTATTTT. Together with reference TRBV5-1 and TRBJ2-3, the CDR3 gives the full variable domain: KAGVTQTPRYLIKTRGQQVTLSCSPISGHRSVSWYQQTPGQGLQFLFEYFSETQRNKGNFPGRFSGRQFSNSRSEMNVSTLELGDSALYLCASQEGSTDTQYFGPGTRLTVL.

Only a few counts were recorded for this clonotype. At one of its ends the junction is not consistent with the germline gene, which may arise from a read error. The chain links TRBV28 to TRBJ1-5, with D uncertain. Per the germline V gene, CDR1 is MDHEN and CDR2 is SYDVKM. The CDR3 has 13 residues. CDR3 region: CASSTPNFQPQNF. As DNA, the CDR3 is TGTGCCAGCAGTACCCCCAATTTCCAGCCCCAGAATTTT.

This clonotype was detected many times. The V and J genes are TRBV5-1 and TRBJ2-1; D perhaps matches TRBD2 (7 bases). This CDR3 region has 16 residues. In germline, CDR1 is SGHRS, CDR2 YFSETQ. The germline V and J ends were trimmed by 0 bases and 4 bases, with 14 bases remaining between them. In DNA form, the CDR3 reads TGCGCCAGCAGCTTGGCCAACGAGGGGGGGTACAATGAGCAGTTCTTC. Protein product: CASSLANEGGYNEQFF.

This chain joins TRBV20-1 and TRBJ1-2; no firm D call. Germline values: CDR1 DFQATT, CDR2 SNEGSKA (reference sequence). V lost 6 bases to trimming and J lost 3 bases, with 32 bases between them. The CDR3 runs 19 residues. DNA of the CDR3: TGCAGTGCCCCAGACCCTATAAGGAGGCGGGTGCCGGCGGACTATGGCTACACCTTC. Translation: CSAPDPIRRRVPADYGYTF.

This clonotype was seen only a few times. The chain has TRBV20-1 and TRBJ1-2; D is ambiguous. The CDR3 is 14 residues long. Germline CDR1 DFQATT, CDR2 SNEGSKA (reference sequence). The V gene lost 4 bases and the J gene lost 8 bases, with 20 bases spanning the gap. This CDR3 reads CSANQPGGGGGYTF. The CDR3 bases are TGCAGTGCTAACCAGCCGGGCGGAGGTGGGGGCTACACCTTC.

The V call is TRBV5-1, the J call TRBJ2-5, with 12 nucleotides matching TRBD1. The CDR3 is 17 residues long. CDR1 and CDR2 (germline): SGHRS, YFSETQ. Germline trimming cut 4 bases from V and 1 base from J; bases unmatched to any gene: 8. CDR3 sequence: CASSPGTGGFIQETQYF. In nucleotides, the CDR3 is TGCGCCAGCAGCCCCGGGACAGGGGGCTTTATCCAAGAGACCCAGTACTTC.